Listed below are T cell receptor beta chains from one sample, sequenced in a study of blood T cell repertoires in COVID-19. Assay: immunoSEQ multiplex PCR; the TCRdb copy retains only in-frame clones and omits some. The sample includes 200,000 to 300,000 clones, roughly 87% of them seen just once. Specimen: peripheral blood. The source of these receptors is a human donor in a cohort sampled during active COVID-19. Both conserved end residues are part of each CDR3. D genes are given only for firm matches. Clone size is given for some rows only: seen once, a few or many times, or a class if the clone is expanded.

>TRBJ1-1|NA|NA|TRBV30
TGTGCCTGGAGTGCCCGGGGGTACACTGAAGCTTTCTTT
CAWSARGYTEAFF
>TRBJ2-5|TRBD1|NA|TRBV3-1/TRBV3-2
TGTGCCAGCAGCCTCATCCCAGGGACAGGTCTTAAAGAGACCCAGTACTTC
CASSLIPGTGLKETQYF
>TRBJ1-5|NA|NA|TRBV6-1
TGTGCCAGCAGTGAAGGACAGACAAATCAGCCCCAGCATTTT
CASSEGQTNQPQHF
>TRBJ2-7|NA|NA|TRBV21-1
TGTGCCAGCAGCAAAGTTGGGACTAGCGGAGTCTACGAGCAGTACTTC
CASSKVGTSGVYEQYF
>TRBJ2-2|NA|NA|TRBV5-4
TGTGCCAGCACAACCATGGAGACCGCGAACACCGGGGAGCTGTTTTTT
CASTTMETANTGELFF
>TRBJ2-4|TRBD2|NA|TRBV5-1
TGCGCCAGCAGCTCACTAGCGGGGGGACCAAACATTCAGTACTTC
CASSSLAGGPNIQYF
>TRBJ1-1|NA|NA|TRBV10-3
TGTGCCATCAGTGGGGGGGTGTCTGAAGCTTTCTTT
CAISGGVSEAFF
>TRBJ2-7|TRBD2|NA|TRBV9
TGTGCCAGCAGCGTAGAAGAGAACGGCGGGAGGCTCCACTTC
CASSVEENGGRLHF
>TRBJ1-4|NA|once|TRBV21-1
TGTGCCAAGGACAGGGGGCGCGGATCGGGTAATGAAAAACTGTTTTTT
CAKDRGRGSGNEKLFF
>TRBJ1-4|NA|NA|TRBV7-2
TGTGCCAGCAGCCCGGGAGGGAGGGGTGAAAAACTGTTTTTT
CASSPGGRGEKLFF
>TRBJ2-7|TRBD1|NA|TRBV7-2
TGTGCCAGCAGCTTGGGAGGGACAGGGTCCTACGAGCAGTACTTC
CASSLGGTGSYEQYF
>TRBJ2-7|TRBD2|NA|TRBV5-6
TGTGCCAGCAGCTTGTTTGGACTAGCCCCTCGCGAGCAGTACTTC
CASSLFGLAPREQYF
>TRBJ2-5|NA|NA|TRBV19
TGTGCCAGTAGTATAGTTGGGGGGACCCAAGAGACCCAGTACTTC
CASSIVGGTQETQYF
>TRBJ1-2|TRBD1|once|TRBV4-3
TGCGCCAGCAGCCAGGGGGGGACAGGGGGTGTAACGGATGGCTACACCTTC
CASSQGGTGGVTDGYTF
>TRBJ1-1|NA|NA|TRBV15
TGTGCCACCTCCAGGGGTTGGGCTGAAGCTTTCTTT
CATSRGWAEAFF
>TRBJ1-1|NA|NA|TRBV5-1
TGCGCCAGCAGCTTGGGAGGGGGGGCTTCCACTGAAGCTTTCTTT
CASSLGGGASTEAFF
>TRBJ2-3|TRBD1|NA|TRBV29-1
TGCAGCATTGAGACAGGGGGGAACACAGATACGCAGTATTTT
CSIETGGNTDTQYF
>TRBJ1-2|NA|NA|TRBV3-1/TRBV3-2
TGTGCCAGCAGCCAAGAGGGGCGGGGCGGCTACACCTTC
CASSQEGRGGYTF
>TRBJ1-1|NA|NA|TRBV2
TGTGCCAGCAAGGTCAGGGGAGACACTGAAGCTTTCTTT
CASKVRGDTEAFF
>TRBJ1-5|TRBD1|NA|TRBV10-1
TGCGCCAGCAGTCGGTATCCGGGACAGGGAGGGAGCAATCAGCCCCAGCATTTT
CASSRYPGQGGSNQPQHF
>TRBJ2-7|TRBD1|once|TRBV7-2
TGTGCCAGCAGCTTATCCGGGACAGGGGACCTCGAGCAGTACTTC
CASSLSGTGDLEQYF
>TRBJ2-7|NA|NA|TRBV24-1
TGTGCCACCAGTGACCCACAGGGACGGTCTATGGGGGAGCAGTACTTC
CATSDPQGRSMGEQYF
>TRBJ1-1|NA|NA|TRBV6-1
TGTGCCAGCAGTGAACTGACCGGGGATGAAGCTTTCTTT
CASSELTGDEAFF
>TRBJ1-1|NA|NA|TRBV5-1
TGCGCCAGCAGCTTGTTAACCCGACCCGGGAGTGAAGCTTTCTTT
CASSLLTRPGSEAFF
>TRBJ2-7|TRBD2|NA|TRBV4-1
TGCGCCAGCAGCCAAGCCGGGACTAGCGGCTACGAGCAGTACTTC
CASSQAGTSGYEQYF
>TRBJ2-5|TRBD2|NA|TRBV6-6
TGTGCCAGCACAACGGGGGGGCTCGATGAGACCCAGTACTTC
CASTTGGLDETQYF
>TRBJ2-1|TRBD2|NA|TRBV2
TGTGCCAGCAGAGGGACTACCGTCGTCTCCTACAATGAGCAGTTCTTC
CASRGTTVVSYNEQFF